This entry features one T cell receptor (beta chain) sequence. CDR3 length: 15 residues. From germline, CDR1 is MDHEN and CDR2 SYDVKM. Trimming at V came to 3 bases and at J to 0 bases, leaving 5 bases not matched to a gene. Study members were between about 18 and 100 years old and lived in 20 to 25 US regions. Recovered status applied to Cohort 3 donors who had two consecutive negative PCRs. It also applied to those with clearance or with symptom resolution. The sample is drawn from a study of blood T cell repertoires in COVID-19. Study summary: T cells, B-cell-depleted T cells, or PBMCs supplied cDNA or gDNA.

Repertoires were generated with immunoSEQ multiplex PCR, while TCRdb's copy carries only in-frame clones and drops some. Among fewer than 300,000 clones listed, 90% were seen once. The sample consisted of PBMCs or T cells enriched from blood (not recorded which). The V call is TRBV28, the J call TRBJ2-7, with 7 bases identical to TRBD1. This TCR derives from a woman between 25 and 40 years old who had recovered from COVID-19. CDR3 coding DNA: TGTGCCAGCAGTTTTGGGACAGCGAGCTCCTACGAGCAGTACTTC. Translated, it gives CASSFGTASSYEQYF.